The 18 T cell receptor beta chains in this list originate from one sample, sequenced in a study of CD8 T cells in ankylosing spondylitis (dated by TCRdb to 2015 to 2018). On the study overall, not on this receptor specifically: A TCR beta motif of seven or eight highly homologous amino acid variants appeared characteristic of blood from ankylosing spondylitis patients.

Antigens for these TCRs are unknown. Libraries were made using 5' RACE. TCRdb lists the instrument as Illumina HiSeq 2500. TCRdb reworked the public reads: Q25 trimming with fastp, MiXCR clone assembly, productive beta chains retained. Each record represents a unique CDR3 protein, reported with the most common genes and DNA among its rows. The sample table holds about 840,000 distinct CDR3 sequences, of which 12% were seen once. Approximately 0.46% of the sample belongs to the ten largest clones. Source material: blood, either unsorted or a sorted T cell fraction (not recorded which). These receptors were obtained from a male donor with ankylosing spondylitis.

The chain is built from TRBV2 and TRBJ1-1; no definite D call. The CDR3 has 12 residues. Germline CDR1 SNHLY, CDR2 FYNNEI. Trimming removed 6 bases at V and 7 bases at J, with 12 bases between. Here the CDR3 reads CASRSDGIEAFF. In DNA, the CDR3 is TGTGCCAGCAGGTCAGACGGTATTGAAGCTTTCTTT.

The J gene is TRBJ2-5, the V gene TRBV5-5; D remains ambiguous. V dropped 2 bases and J dropped 7 bases, with 15 bases sitting between them. This CDR3 comprises 14 residues. The V gene's germline CDR1 is SGHKS and CDR2 YYEKEE (reference sequence). The CDR3 DNA sequence: TGTGCCAGCAGCTTTCGGCCAGCCAAAGCGACCCAGTACTTC. As protein: CASSFRPAKATQYF.

This clonotype was found a few times. The CDR3 here is CASSWSPGANVLTF. CDR3 DNA sequence: TGTGCCAGCAGCTGGAGCCCTGGGGCCAACGTCCTGACTTTC. The chain joins TRBV7-3 to TRBJ2-6, with no clear D. This CDR3 comprises 14 residues. With 4 bases removed from V and 2 bases from J, the gap between germline ends came to 6 bases. Germline V CDR1 and CDR2: SGHTA, FQGTGA.

This clonotype showed up just a few times. The chain employs TRBV12-3 or TRBV12-4 and TRBJ2-1; D is possibly TRBD1 or TRBD2 (5 bases each). The CDR3 runs to 14 residues. Trimming removed 6 bases from V and 10 bases from J, with 19 bases in between. The CDR3 protein is CASSSGTPRWEQFF. Written as DNA, the CDR3 is TGTGCCAGCAGCTCCGGGACCCCGCGGTGGGAGCAGTTCTTC.

This clonotype was detected only a few times. The genes are TRBV6-1 and TRBJ2-1, with D possibly TRBD1 on 5 matching bases. The length of the CDR3 is 16 residues. V was pared by 7 bases and J by 2 bases, with 18 bases between. Germline V lookup: CDR1 MNHNS, CDR2 SASEGT. Here the CDR3 DNA reads TGTGCCAGCATCGAATCCAGGGTCCCTCCCTACAATGAGCAGTTCTTC. Amino acid sequence: CASIESRVPPYNEQFF.

This clonotype was seen more than once but under ten times. One junction end does not reproduce the germline sequence, and a read error may be involved. The chain uses TRBV5-5 and TRBJ2-7; tentative D call: TRBD2 (6 bases). The CDR3 consists of 13 residues. Per germline, CDR1 SGHKS and CDR2 YYEKEE (reference sequence). CDR3 protein: CASSLNRLGGLHF. In nucleotides, the CDR3 is TGTGCCAGCAGCTTGAATCGGCTGGGGGGATTGCACTTC.

The V and J genes are TRBV29-1 and TRBJ2-7, with 8 bases fitting TRBD2. This CDR3 has 15 residues. Germline CDR1 is SQVTM and CDR2 is ANQGSEA. The V and J ends lost 2 bases and 3 bases, in that order; junction bases with no gene match: 9. CDR3 in amino acids: CSVEIGASGFYEQYF. The DNA of the CDR3 is TGCAGCGTTGAAATCGGGGCTAGCGGGTTCTACGAGCAGTACTTC.

This clonotype was seen a few times. J is TRBJ2-7 and V is TRBV7-9; TRBD1 aligns across 7 bases. CDR1 and CDR2 (germline): SEHNR, FQNEAQ (reference sequence). Trimming took 5 bases from V and 4 from J; bases not matched to a gene: 8. The CDR3 runs to 14 residues. Here the CDR3 DNA reads TGTGCCAGCAGCCCCCCGGGACAGATATACGAGCAGTACTTC. It specifies CASSPPGQIYEQYF.

The chain has TRBV20-1 and TRBJ2-7; no clear D. CDR3 size: 13 residues. Germline CDR1 and CDR2: DFQATT and SNEGSKA (reference sequence). Trimming took off 0 bases at V and 9 bases at J, with 15 bases between the two ends. This CDR3 is CSARDFFGWAQYF. The CDR3, as DNA: TGCAGTGCTAGAGATTTTTTTGGGTGGGCGCAGTACTTC.

This clonotype has ten or more counts. V gene TRBV6-5 combines with J gene TRBJ2-7; 7 nucleotides agree with TRBD1. Germline CDR1 MNHEY, CDR2 SVGAGI. The CDR3 loop spans 15 amino acids. With V trimmed by 4 bases and J by 4 bases, 10 bases remained unmatched. The CDR3 loop is CASSSPGQVRYEQYF. The CDR3 DNA reads TGTGCCAGCAGTTCCCCCGGACAGGTCCGGTACGAGCAGTACTTC.

This clonotype was seen only a few times. The DNA of the CDR3 is TGTGGTAAACAGCGTCCCGGTGTGAGGACTAGCGGTTACAATGAGCAGTTCTTC. Residues: CGKQRPGVRTSGYNEQFF. V gene TRBV2 combines with J gene TRBJ2-1; 10 positions match TRBD2. Germline CDR1 is SNHLY and CDR2 is FYNNEI. The CDR3 sequence is 18 residues long. The whole variable domain, remainder taken from reference TRBV2 and TRBJ2-1, is EPEVTQTPSHQVTQMGQEVILRCVPISNHLYFYWYRQILGQKVEFLVSFYNNEISEKSEIFDDQFSVERPDGSNFTLKIRSTKLEDSAMYFCGKQRPGVRTSGYNEQFFGPGTRLTVL.

This clonotype showed up many times. The chain combines TRBV7-9 with TRBJ2-5; the D gene is possibly TRBD1 (5 bases). Trimming took off 1 base at V and 4 bases at J, with 13 bases between the two ends. CDR1 is SEHNR and CDR2 is FQNEAQ in the germline V gene (reference sequence). The CDR3 loop spans 15 amino acids. The CDR3 DNA is TGTGCCAGCAGCTTAGAGGTGGGGCTGTCAGAGACCCAGTACTTC. It translates to CASSLEVGLSETQYF. Based on the CDR3 plus reference TRBV7-9 and TRBJ2-5, the full variable domain is DTGVSQNPRHKITKRGQNVTFRCDPISEHNRLYWYRQTLGQGPEFLTYFQNEAQLEKSRLLSDRFSAERPKGSFSTLEIQRTEQGDSAMYLCASSLEVGLSETQYFGPGTRLLVL.

This rearrangement joins TRBV20-1 to TRBJ1-1, with a tentative D call TRBD1 (5 bases). V lost 1 base to trimming and J lost 5 bases, with 20 bases between them. Germline V gene data show CDR1 as DFQATT and CDR2 as SNEGSKA (reference sequence). The CDR3 is 16 residues long. Written as DNA, the CDR3 is TGCAGTGCTAGAGGGGTGGCCGGGGCCTGGGGGACTGAAGCTTTCTTT. Residues: CSARGVAGAWGTEAFF.

This clonotype was detected a few times. The CDR3 region is CSAGAIWENEQYF. The CDR3 region has the DNA TGCAGTGCTGGGGCGATCTGGGAAAACGAGCAGTACTTC. The gene calls are TRBV20-1 and TRBJ2-7; the D gene is possibly TRBD1 (5 bases). CDR1 and CDR2 (germline): DFQATT, SNEGSKA (reference sequence). The V end lost 5 bases, the J end lost 5 bases, and 16 bases lay between the germline ends. This CDR3 is 13 amino acids long.

The V and J genes are TRBV9 and TRBJ2-1, with 11 positions matching TRBD2. Germline V gives CDR1 SGDLS, CDR2 YYNGEE. CDR3 size: 15 residues. V trimming: 2 bases; J trimming: 8 bases; junction bases outside the gene matches: 6. CDR3 nucleotides: TGTGCCAGCAGCGTGGGGACTAGCGGAGGGTATGAGCAGTTCTTC. It translates to CASSVGTSGGYEQFF.

This clonotype has more than one count but fewer than ten. The chain employs TRBV28 and TRBJ2-1; D possibly corresponds to TRBD2 (6 bases). This CDR3 is built from 14 residues. Germline V gene lookup returns CDR1 MDHEN and CDR2 SYDVKM. V lost 8 bases to trimming and J lost 8 bases, with 19 bases between them. Written as DNA, the CDR3 is TGTGCCAGCCTGGGGGTGGGGGGAGTGGATGAGCAGTTCTTC. Its protein product is CASLGVGGVDEQFF.

This clonotype has only a few counts. This CDR3 reads CSATTYRTSTEQFF. The CDR3, as DNA: TGCAGTGCTACCACATATCGGACTAGCACTGAGCAGTTCTTC. The chain couples TRBV20-1 to TRBJ2-1; 8 bases are shared with TRBD2. There are 14 residues in the CDR3. The germline V gene encodes CDR1 DFQATT and CDR2 SNEGSKA (reference sequence). V lost 4 bases, J lost 9 bases, and 11 bases stayed unmatched.

This clonotype was seen a few times. This chain uses TRBV7-2 with TRBJ2-7; D not certain. CDR3 length: 12 residues. V was trimmed by 5 bases and J by 6 bases, leaving 11 bases between them. The V gene's germline CDR1 is SGHTA and CDR2 FQGNSA. The CDR3 here is CASSPPRGEQYF. The CDR3 bases are TGTGCCAGCAGCCCACCCCGAGGCGAGCAGTACTTC.